The clone carrying this T cell receptor beta chain was counted once. The CDR3 runs to 15 residues. Germline assignment: CDR1 SEHNR and CDR2 FQNEAQ (reference sequence). The trim removed 4 bases at V and 8 bases at J, leaving 10 bases unmatched. The sample comes from a study of blood T cell repertoires in COVID-19. Study context: Samples came from the United States, Italy and Spain, spanning acute and convalescent COVID-19. The cDNA or gDNA used as material had been derived from T cells, B-cell-depleted T cells, or PBMCs.

Original handling: Amplified reference gene primers provided the basis for estimating nucleated cell counts. Using immunoSEQ multiplex PCR, the repertoire was profiled, and TCRdb retains in-frame clones only, with some absent. That table is the source of V, J and clone size, and D and trimming were worked out from the DNA. This sample carries around 300,000 clones, approximately 89% of them seen once, and the ten largest clones take under 2%. This chain connects TRBV7-9 to TRBJ2-2, with TRBD1 identical over 7 bases. This clonotype originated in a woman aged 30 to 39 with COVID-19, enrolled during active disease. The sample consisted of peripheral blood. CDR3 loop: CASSSWDSTRGELFF. The CDR3 DNA reads TGTGCCAGCAGCTCTTGGGACAGCACAAGGGGGGAGCTGTTTTTT.